This T cell receptor (beta chain) was recovered during a study of CD8+CD57+ T cells in acquired aplastic anemia. Using genomic DNA as the template, TCR beta VDJ and CDR3 profiling was carried out. Via MiXCR, TCRdb re-called the reads, giving one row per CDR3 protein. This table holds under 200,000 distinct CDR3 sequences, roughly 48% found once. The origin of this receptor is a human donor in good health. Specimen: sorted CD4+, CD8+, or CD8+CD57+ T cells (not recorded which) from PBMCs.

The CDR3 loop is CASSPLMGGGEQYF. CDR3 in DNA: TGTGCCAGCTCACCACTGATGGGGGGAGGCGAGCAGTACTTC. The chain joins TRBV18 to TRBJ2-7; possible D gene TRBD2, 6 bases. Trimming removed 1 base from V and 6 bases from J, with 13 bases in between. CDR1 KGHSH and CDR2 LQKENI come from the germline V gene. This CDR3 is built from 14 residues.